This T cell receptor (beta chain) was retrieved from a study of blood T cells in healthy people across ages. Study findings and constraints: Bulk PBMC profiling left naive and antigen-experienced comparisons inconclusive. The unknown donor CMV status may have confounded expanded clonotype changes.

It was with a sample-barcoded 5' primer and a J-beta primer mix that a second PCR of about 6 to 11 cycles was run. TCRdb processed the 5' RACE reads anew with MiXCR; each CDR3 protein has one entry. Among some 1,500,000 distinct CDR3 sequences listed, 42% were seen once. Notes on this clonotype: Its antigen is undetermined.

The source of this sequence is a woman between 18 and 29 years old in good health. The sample was blood.

CDR3 in amino acids: CSVFSLGNTEAFF. The CDR3 nucleotides read TGCAGCGTCTTCTCCTTAGGGAACACTGAAGCTTTCTTT. V gene TRBV29-1 combines with J gene TRBJ1-1; D remains ambiguous. The CDR3 length is 13 residues. The ends were cut back, 6 bases at V and 1 base at J, with 12 bases in the middle. Germline values: CDR1 SQVTM, CDR2 ANQGSEA.